This is a list of T cell receptor beta chains from one sample in a study of T cell responses to AZD1222 COVID-19 vaccine. Measured with immunoSEQ multiplex PCR; TCRdb has only the in-frame clones, and not every one. This table holds about 120,000 clones, around 88% found once. Sequenced material: peripheral blood, taken on day 0 of AZD1222 vaccination. The receptors originated from an adult in good health. Both conserved end residues are part of each CDR3. The D gene is left open where the match is weak. Expanded clones are given a class, and other clones once, few, many or no size at all.

V gene	J gene	clone size	D gene	CDR3 protein	CDR3 DNA
TRBV4-1	TRBJ1-4	NA	TRBD1	CATRTGLNEKLFF	TGCGCCACTCGGACAGGATTAAATGAAAAACTGTTTTTT
TRBV14	TRBJ1-1	once	NA	CASSQSRLTEAFF	TGTGCCAGCAGCCAAAGCCGATTAACTGAAGCTTTCTTT
TRBV27	TRBJ1-6	NA	NA	CASSGGRVSYNSPLHF	TGTGCCAGCAGTGGCGGACGGGTCTCCTATAATTCACCCCTCCACTTT
TRBV18	TRBJ1-1	NA	NA	CASSPRADLDTEAFF	TGTGCCAGCTCACCACGGGCAGATTTGGACACTGAAGCTTTCTTT
TRBV5-6	TRBJ1-1	NA	TRBD1	CASSLPTGVGMNTEAFF	TGTGCCAGCAGCTTGCCGACAGGGGTGGGCATGAACACTGAAGCTTTCTTT
TRBV3-1/TRBV3-2	TRBJ1-3	NA	TRBD1	CASSLPGGAEFSGNTIYF	TGTGCCAGCAGCCTCCCAGGGGGGGCCGAATTCTCTGGAAACACCATATATTTT
TRBV7-2	TRBJ1-6	NA	TRBD1	CASSLFGGTGISPLHF	TGTGCCAGCAGCTTATTTGGGGGGACAGGGATCTCACCCCTCCACTTT
TRBV6-5	TRBJ1-2	NA	TRBD1	CASRTGTATSYGYTF	TGTGCCAGCAGAACCGGGACAGCCACATCCTATGGCTACACCTTC
TRBV24-1	TRBJ2-2	NA	NA	CATSDGRRGPGELFF	TGTGCCACCAGTGATGGCAGGCGGGGGCCCGGGGAGCTGTTTTTT
TRBV7-2	TRBJ1-1	NA	NA	CASSLVGNTEAFF	TGTGCCAGCAGCTTAGTTGGGAACACTGAAGCTTTCTTT
TRBV6-5	TRBJ1-5	NA	TRBD1	CASSYSQGGNNQPQHF	TGTGCCAGCAGTTACTCCCAGGGGGGTAACAATCAGCCCCAGCATTTT
TRBV3-1/TRBV3-2	TRBJ1-1	NA	NA	CASSQVSGVNTEAFF	TGTGCCAGCAGCCAAGTTTCCGGGGTGAACACTGAAGCTTTCTTT
TRBV5-1	TRBJ1-2	NA	NA	CASSQGLGQNYGYTF	TGCGCCAGCAGCCAAGGATTAGGGCAAAACTATGGCTACACCTTC
TRBV11-3	TRBJ2-1	few	NA	CASSHDLGRNEQFF	TGTGCCAGCAGCCATGACTTGGGGCGCAATGAGCAGTTCTTC
TRBV6-5	TRBJ2-7	NA	NA	CASRGLGYEQYF	TGTGCCAGCAGGGGGCTAGGGTACGAGCAGTACTTC
TRBV29-1	TRBJ1-1	NA	NA	CSVGSSLNTEAFF	TGCAGCGTTGGCAGCAGCCTGAACACTGAAGCTTTCTTT
TRBV19	TRBJ1-5	NA	NA	CASSMGVNGNQPQHF	TGTGCCAGTAGTATGGGGGTTAACGGGAATCAGCCCCAGCATTTT
TRBV12-3/TRBV12-4	TRBJ1-1	NA	NA	CASSLGDTEAFF	TGTGCCAGCAGTTTAGGGGACACTGAAGCTTTCTTT
TRBV6-5	TRBJ1-2	NA	NA	CASPPLYGYTF	TGTGCCAGCCCACCCCTATATGGCTACACCTTC
TRBV3-1/TRBV3-2	TRBJ2-3	few	NA	CASSARGARGYGTDTQYF	TGTGCCAGCAGCGCTAGGGGGGCGCGGGGTTATGGCACAGATACGCAGTATTTT
TRBV3-1/TRBV3-2	TRBJ1-5	NA	NA	CASSPSPAAYQPQHF	TGTGCCAGCAGCCCCTCCCCGGCAGCTTATCAGCCCCAGCATTTT
TRBV2	TRBJ1-1	NA	NA	CASSPANTEAFF	TGTGCCAGCAGTCCGGCGAACACTGAAGCTTTCTTT
TRBV7-2	TRBJ2-7	NA	NA	CASSPDRRSTYEQYF	TGTGCCAGCAGCCCGGACAGACGCTCAACCTACGAGCAGTACTTC
TRBV5-1	TRBJ1-4	NA	TRBD1	CASSLGQGAQEKLFF	TGCGCCAGCAGCTTGGGTCAGGGGGCACAAGAAAAACTGTTTTTT
TRBV7-6	TRBJ1-4	NA	TRBD1	CASSLGQGPNEKLFF	TGTGCCAGCAGCTTAGGACAGGGGCCTAATGAAAAACTGTTTTTT
TRBV7-2	TRBJ2-5	NA	TRBD1	CASSPGTVLQETQYF	TGTGCCAGCAGCCCGGGGACAGTACTTCAAGAGACCCAGTACTTC
TRBV6-5	TRBJ1-2	NA	NA	CASSPRQGQGYTF	TGTGCCAGCAGTCCTCGGCAGGGGCAGGGCTACACCTTC
TRBV2	TRBJ2-3	few	TRBD2	CASRGLAGDTQYF	TGTGCCAGCAGAGGACTAGCGGGAGATACGCAGTATTTT
TRBV2	TRBJ1-1	NA	TRBD1	CASGDRVNTEAFF	TGTGCCAGCGGCGACAGGGTGAACACTGAAGCTTTCTTT
TRBV7-2	TRBJ1-3	NA	NA	CASSDGVSGNTIYF	TGTGCCAGCAGCGACGGGGTCTCTGGAAACACCATATATTTT
TRBV6-5	TRBJ1-2	NA	NA	CASSKQGGRYGYTF	TGTGCCAGCAGTAAGCAGGGTGGGCGCTATGGCTACACCTTC
TRBV5-1	TRBJ2-5	once	NA	CASSLSLGGRETQYF	TGCGCCAGCAGCTTAAGTTTAGGGGGACGGGAGACCCAGTACTTC
TRBV27	TRBJ1-1	NA	TRBD1	CASSLWAGGWTEAFF	TGTGCCAGCAGTTTATGGGCAGGGGGCTGGACTGAAGCTTTCTTT
TRBV5-1	TRBJ1-3	NA	NA	CASSSTGSPGNTIYF	TGCGCCAGCAGCTCAACAGGGTCTCCCGGAAACACCATATATTTT
TRBV7-9	TRBJ1-2	NA	TRBD1	CASSSSTGGYGYTF	TGTGCCAGCAGCTCCTCAACAGGGGGCTATGGCTACACCTTC
TRBV12-3/TRBV12-4	TRBJ2-7	NA	NA	CASRGSPSYEQYF	TGTGCCAGCAGGGGCAGCCCCTCCTACGAGCAGTACTTC
TRBV6-5	TRBJ1-1	once	NA	CASSYGGGRRYTEAFF	TGTGCCAGCAGTTATGGCGGGGGGCGCAGGTACACTGAAGCTTTCTTT
TRBV7-2	TRBJ1-1	NA	NA	CASSLGSNTEAFF	TGTGCCAGCAGCTTAGGTTCGAACACTGAAGCTTTCTTT
TRBV19	TRBJ1-1	NA	TRBD1	CASSIGEGAGTEAFF	TGTGCCAGTAGTATTGGTGAGGGGGCAGGTACTGAAGCTTTCTTT
TRBV5-5	TRBJ2-2	NA	TRBD2	CASSPTGLAGVRGNTGELFF	TGTGCCAGCAGCCCAACAGGGCTAGCGGGAGTTCGGGGGAACACCGGGGAGCTGTTTTTT